This entry lists 11 T cell receptor beta chains sequenced from one sample in a study of cytomegalovirus exposure and HLA in healthy donors. Sequencing was performed with immunoSEQ multiplex PCR; in TCRdb, only in-frame clones are kept and a portion is missing. The sample records around 75,000 clones, 85% being singletons. The sequenced sample was PBMCs. These TCRs come from a man aged 25 to 45 in good health and CMV-seronegative.

The gene calls are TRBV5-4 and TRBJ2-1; weak D call: TRBD1 (5 bases). V dropped 4 bases and J dropped 3 bases, with 8 bases sitting between them. This CDR3 region has 13 residues. From germline, CDR1 is SGHNT and CDR2 YYREEE (reference sequence). The CDR3 loop reads CASSVDSYNEQFF. CDR3 coding DNA: TGTGCCAGCAGCGTTGACAGCTACAATGAGCAGTTCTTC.

This chain links TRBV6-5 with TRBJ2-5, with 11 bases matching TRBD2. V lost 2 bases and J lost 2; bases outside the gene matches: 4. The CDR3 has 16 amino acids. CDR1 and CDR2 from the germline V gene are MNHEY and SVGAGI. CDR3 loop: CASSYRPSGGQETQYF. The CDR3 DNA reads as TGTGCCAGCAGTTACAGGCCTAGCGGGGGGCAAGAGACCCAGTACTTC.

The gene calls are TRBV5-4 and TRBJ2-5; TRBD2 matches 7 bases. Germline V lookup: CDR1 SGHNT, CDR2 YYREEE (reference sequence). Germline trimming cut 0 bases from V and 1 base from J; bases unmatched to any gene: 3. This CDR3 has 15 amino acids. The chain's CDR3 is CASSLDAGVQETQYF. Written as DNA, the CDR3 is TGTGCCAGCAGCTTGGATGCGGGGGTCCAAGAGACCCAGTACTTC.

This chain joins TRBV7-3 and TRBJ1-2; weak D call: TRBD1 (5 bases). There are 14 residues in the CDR3. In germline, CDR1 is SGHTA, CDR2 FQGTGA. V lost 2 bases and J lost 4, with 11 bases in between. CDR3 nucleotide sequence: TGTGCCAGCAGCTTATATCAGGGTTCCTATGGCTACACCTTC. Its protein is CASSLYQGSYGYTF.

The chain carries TRBV7-9 and TRBJ2-4, with 7 bases aligning to TRBD1. This CDR3 spans 12 amino acids. Germline CDR1 is SEHNR and CDR2 is FQNEAQ (reference sequence). Trimming cost V 1 base and J 15 bases; bases outside gene matches: 6. The CDR3 DNA sequence: TGTGCCAGCAGCTTAGAAGGGGACAGTCGGTACTTC. It yields the protein CASSLEGDSRYF. Together with reference TRBV7-9 and TRBJ2-4, the CDR3 gives the full variable domain: DTGVSQNPRHKITKRGQNVTFRCDPISEHNRLYWYRQTLGQGPEFLTYFQNEAQLEKSRLLSDRFSAERPKGSFSTLEIQRTEQGDSAMYLCASSLEGDSRYFGAGTRLSVL.

This chain uses TRBV30 with TRBJ2-7; 10 bases fit TRBD1. From germline, CDR1 is GTSNPN and CDR2 SVGIG (reference sequence). V gave up 3 bases and J gave up 7 bases; unmatched junction bases: 9. This CDR3 region has 14 residues. CDR3 sequence (DNA): TGTGCCTGGAGACCGGGACAGGGGTTCCGGGAGCAGTACGTC. Translating gives CAWRPGQGFREQYV.

The V and J genes are TRBV9 and TRBJ2-5; D call uncertain. The germline gives CDR1 SGDLS, CDR2 YYNGEE. The CDR3 is 14 amino acids. The ends were cut back, 0 bases at V and 5 bases at J, with 11 bases in the middle. Written as DNA, the CDR3 is TGTGCCAGCAGCGTAGATGTAGAATTGGAGACCCAGTACTTC. It specifies CASSVDVELETQYF.

The chain is built from TRBV7-3 and TRBJ2-5; no firm D call. The germline V gene encodes CDR1 SGHTA and CDR2 FQGTGA. This CDR3 is built from 15 residues. Trimming cost V 2 bases and J 5 bases, with 15 bases left between them. The CDR3 nucleotides read TGTGCCAGCAGCTTAGGCGGCGGTCGGCGGGAGACCCAGTACTTC. As protein: CASSLGGGRRETQYF.

The rearrangement joins TRBV21-1 to TRBJ2-1; TRBD2 is the table's D call and was not checked against the DNA. TRBV21-1 is listed as a pseudogene. The CDR3 is made up of 15 amino acids. The CDR3 loop is CASTRLAGGRNEQFF. The CDR3 region has the DNA TGTGCCAGCACCCGTCTGGCGGGAGGAAGAAATGAGCAGTTCTTC.

The chain has TRBV7-9 and TRBJ1-2; possibly TRBD1 for D (6 bases). The CDR3 extends over 14 amino acids. Germline V CDR1 and CDR2: SEHNR, FQNEAQ (reference sequence). V was trimmed by 1 base and J by 8 bases, leaving 14 bases between them. The CDR3 spells CASSLERGTKGYTF. Here the CDR3 DNA reads TGTGCCAGCAGCTTAGAGAGGGGGACGAAGGGCTACACCTTC.

This chain connects TRBV6-5 to TRBJ1-1; possible D gene TRBD1, 6 bases. V lost 2 bases and J 5 bases, leaving 15 bases between the germline ends. The CDR3 length is 15 residues. CDR1 and CDR2 (germline): MNHEY, SVGAGI. The CDR3 DNA reads as TGTGCCAGCAGTTACGAGGGCAGGGGAAGGACTGAAGCTTTCTTT. This sequence encodes CASSYEGRGRTEAFF.